This passage covers 32 T cell receptor beta chains from one sample sequenced in a study of blood T cell repertoires in COVID-19. The table came from immunoSEQ multiplex PCR; TCRdb's copy has only in-frame clones and leaves some out. The sample includes over 150,000 clones, 75% to 90% of them seen just once. What was sequenced was PBMCs or T cells enriched from blood (not recorded which). All receptors come from a woman in her thirties who had recovered from COVID-19.

In the case of this clone: The sample has other DNA sequences that encode this CDR3 too. The V gene is TRBV30, the J gene TRBJ2-6; 7 positions agree with TRBD1. Germline V lookup: CDR1 GTSNPN, CDR2 SVGIG (reference sequence). This CDR3 spans 14 amino acids. V lost 3 bases to trimming and J lost 4 bases; unmatched junction nucleotides: 3. The CDR3 loop reads CAWSTGAGANVLTF. The DNA of the CDR3 is TGTGCCTGGAGCACAGGGGCCGGGGCCAACGTCCTGACTTTC.

This chain connects TRBV5-4 to TRBJ1-1; D gene ambiguous. Trimming took off 3 bases at V and 1 base at J, with 10 bases between the two ends. CDR1 SGHNT and CDR2 YYREEE come from the germline V gene (reference sequence). The CDR3 runs to 14 residues. The CDR3 protein is CASSSEGANTEAFF. The CDR3 bases are TGTGCCAGCAGCTCGGAGGGAGCGAACACTGAAGCTTTCTTT.

The chain employs TRBV12-3 or TRBV12-4 and TRBJ2-5; a possible D gene is TRBD1 (6 bases). The CDR3 spans 13 residues. Trimming removed 3 bases at V and 6 bases at J, with 11 bases between. CDR3 residues: CASSFGTSQTQYF. CDR3 nucleotides: TGTGCCAGCAGTTTTGGGACAAGCCAGACCCAGTACTTC.

The V gene is TRBV18, the J gene TRBJ2-5; 7 positions agree with TRBD1. This CDR3 is 18 amino acids long. Germline values: CDR1 KGHSH, CDR2 LQKENI. After removal of 4 bases from V and 1 base from J, the junction contained 15 bases not matched to a gene. The CDR3 DNA is TGTGCCAGCTCACACAGGGGTTCCGGAGGAGAAACCCAAGAGACCCAGTACTTC. Translating gives CASSHRGSGGETQETQYF.

This rearrangement joins TRBV28 to TRBJ1-1; D perhaps matches TRBD1 (6 bases). V gave up 0 bases and J gave up 6 bases, with 11 bases separating them. The CDR3 is made up of 14 amino acids. Germline CDR1 and CDR2: MDHEN and SYDVKM. The CDR3 protein is CASSLWRQGSEAFF. The CDR3 DNA is TGTGCCAGCAGTTTATGGAGGCAGGGGTCTGAAGCTTTCTTT.

This chain connects TRBV18 to TRBJ2-5; a possible D gene is TRBD1 (6 bases). With 5 bases removed from V and 0 bases from J, the gap between germline ends came to 7 bases. The CDR3 is 13 residues long. Germline V gene data show CDR1 as KGHSH and CDR2 as LQKENI. The CDR3, as DNA: TGTGCCAGCTCAGACAGGTACCAAGAGACCCAGTACTTC. Translating gives CASSDRYQETQYF.

V is TRBV27 and J is TRBJ2-2; no firm D call. This CDR3 region has 13 residues. Trimming removed 1 base at V and 5 bases at J, with 5 bases between. Per the germline V gene, CDR1 is MNHEY and CDR2 is SMNVEV (reference sequence). The CDR3 sequence is CASSLFQTGELFF. The CDR3, as DNA: TGTGCCAGCAGTTTATTTCAGACCGGGGAGCTGTTTTTT.

As to this clone: At one end, the junction sequence differs from germline, possibly due to a read error. This sequence joins TRBV15 and TRBJ1-4, with D perhaps TRBD1 (6 bases). Germline CDR1 reads LNHNV; CDR2 reads YYDKDF (reference sequence). The CDR3 consists of 17 residues. The CDR3 loop is CATSRDPGAGAKEKLFF. CDR3 DNA sequence: TGTGCCACCAGCAGAGACCCTGGCGCAGGGGCTAAAGAAAAACTGTTTTTT.

The chain couples TRBV24-1 to TRBJ1-4, with 7 bases fitting TRBD1. This CDR3 has 15 residues. CDR1 and CDR2 (germline): KGHDR, SFDVKD. The ends lost 4 bases at V and 8 bases at J; junction bases unmatched: 9. The CDR3, as DNA: TGTGCCACCAGTGACCCCGACGCGACAGGGGAAAAACTGTTTTTT. Encoded protein: CATSDPDATGEKLFF.

The chain uses TRBV7-2 and TRBJ1-1; D unresolved. Trimming pared 2 bases from V and 1 base from J, leaving 8 bases between. Germline CDR1 SGHTA, CDR2 FQGNSA. This CDR3 comprises 14 residues. The CDR3 nucleotides are TGTGCCAGCAGCTTAAATGGTAGGAACACTGAAGCTTTCTTT. This sequence encodes CASSLNGRNTEAFF.

The J gene is TRBJ1-5, the V gene TRBV19, with 11 bases aligning to TRBD1. CDR3 length: 16 amino acids. The germline V gene encodes CDR1 LNHDA and CDR2 SQIVND (reference sequence). The V and J ends lost 4 bases and 0 bases, in that order; junction bases with no gene match: 2. CDR3 DNA: TGTGCCAGTAGTAAGGGACAGGGGGTTAGCAATCAGCCCCAGCATTTT. It codes for CASSKGQGVSNQPQHF. The variable domain in full, with the rest retrieved from reference TRBV19 and TRBJ1-5, is DGGITQSPKYLFRKEGQNVTLSCEQNLNHDAMYWYRQDPGQGLRLIYYSQIVNDFQKGDIAEGYSVSREKKESFPLTVTSAQKNPTAFYLCASSKGQGVSNQPQHFGDGTRLSIL.

This clone has a handful of counts. The chain carries TRBV25-1 and TRBJ1-6; D remains unclear. The CDR3 sequence is 15 residues long. Between the trimmed V and J ends, which lost 4 bases and 9 bases, there was a span of 16 bases. Per the germline V gene, CDR1 is MGHDK and CDR2 is SYGVNS. The CDR3 region is CASSGGLLNSSPLHF. The DNA for the CDR3 is TGTGCCAGCAGTGGCGGACTACTAAATTCTTCACCCCTCCACTTT.

The chain joins TRBV2 to TRBJ2-3; 11 bases agree with TRBD2. The CDR3 has 14 amino acids. The germline CDR1 and CDR2 sequences are SNHLY and FYNNEI. The J segment lost 5 bases and the V segment lost 6 bases, leaving 4 bases of the junction unmatched. The CDR3 is CASSGTSGLDTQYF. The CDR3 DNA is TGTGCCAGCAGCGGGACTAGCGGATTAGATACGCAGTATTTT.

The chain recombines TRBV5-1 with TRBJ1-6; 12 bases are a match to TRBD1. This CDR3 comprises 15 residues. Unmatched junction bases numbered 5, after V lost 4 bases and J lost 9 bases. CDR1 is SGHRS and CDR2 is YFSETQ in the germline V gene. The CDR3 DNA follows: TGCGCCAGCAGCGGGGGACAGGGGGCTGTTTCACCCCTCCACTTT. It encodes CASSGGQGAVSPLHF.

The chain combines TRBV19 with TRBJ1-4; D might be TRBD1 (6 bases). In germline, CDR1 is LNHDA, CDR2 SQIVND (reference sequence). V lost 5 bases, J lost 4 bases, and 14 bases lay in between. The CDR3 is 15 amino acids. For the CDR3, the DNA is TGTGCCAGTAGTGCGGCGACAGGATATAATGAAAAACTGTTTTTT. It yields the protein CASSAATGYNEKLFF.

This clone was observed a few times. This chain links TRBV12-5 with TRBJ1-4; 9 bases match TRBD1. The ends lost 4 bases at V and 3 bases at J; junction bases unmatched: 6. This CDR3 has 16 residues. Germline values: CDR1 LGHNT, CDR2 FRNRAP. The CDR3 DNA sequence: TGTGCTAGTGGTTCTCCCCGACAGGGGGCTAATGAAAAACTGTTTTTT. Its translation is CASGSPRQGANEKLFF.

This chain uses TRBV5-4 with TRBJ2-1, with D tentatively TRBD2 (5 bases). Germline CDR1 and CDR2: SGHNT and YYREEE (reference sequence). Trimming stripped 4 bases from V and 0 bases from J, with 14 bases between. The CDR3 sequence is 16 residues long. The CDR3 region has the DNA TGTGCCAGCAGCCGTGAAGTAGCGAGCTCCTACAATGAGCAGTTCTTC. Amino acid sequence: CASSREVASSYNEQFF.

J is TRBJ2-1 and V is TRBV11-3, with 9 bases aligning to TRBD1. Trimming at V came to 1 base and at J to 1 base, leaving 2 bases not matched to a gene. The CDR3 runs 16 residues. Germline V CDR1 and CDR2: SGHNT, YENEEA. The CDR3 is CASSLAGQGSYNEQFF. The CDR3 DNA is TGTGCCAGCAGCTTAGCCGGACAGGGGTCCTACAATGAGCAGTTCTTC.

The gene calls are TRBV5-1 and TRBJ2-1, with unresolved D. The CDR3 spans 14 residues. Trimming removed 5 bases from V and 1 base from J, with 10 bases in between. Per the germline V gene, CDR1 is SGHRS and CDR2 is YFSETQ. The CDR3 nucleotides are TGCGCCAGCAGTGAGGCGCTTTCCTACAATGAGCAGTTCTTC. Its protein product is CASSEALSYNEQFF.

This sequence joins TRBV7-8 and TRBJ2-7, with 11 bases identical to TRBD2. Looked up from germline, CDR1 is SGHVS and CDR2 is FQNEAQ. V lost 5 bases and J lost 3; bases outside the gene matches: 3. The CDR3 is 14 amino acids. The CDR3 DNA is TGTGCCAGCAGCCCTACTAGCGGGAGCTACGAGCAGTACTTC. It yields the protein CASSPTSGSYEQYF.

The chain employs TRBV2 and TRBJ1-2, with TRBD1 matching 7 bases. Germline V gene sequence: CDR1 SNHLY, CDR2 FYNNEI. CDR3 length: 14 amino acids. V lost 5 bases and J lost 6; bases outside the gene matches: 9. This chain's CDR3 is CASSSAGTVDGYTF. The CDR3 DNA reads TGTGCCAGCAGTTCCGCCGGGACAGTTGATGGCTACACCTTC.

V is TRBV7-9 and J is TRBJ2-7, with D perhaps TRBD2 (5 bases). From germline, CDR1 is SEHNR and CDR2 FQNEAQ (reference sequence). Trimming stripped 4 bases from V and 5 bases from J, with 15 bases between. The CDR3 has 14 residues. Here the CDR3 reads CASSSGLTPHEQYF. The CDR3, as DNA: TGTGCCAGCAGCTCAGGACTGACCCCCCACGAGCAGTACTTC.

The CDR3 is CASNPGQGRDYGYTF. The CDR3 DNA follows: TGTGCCAGCAACCCGGGACAGGGGAGAGACTATGGCTACACCTTC. This sequence joins TRBV7-9 and TRBJ1-2, with 10 bases aligning to TRBD1. This CDR3 spans 15 amino acids. From germline, CDR1 is SEHNR and CDR2 FQNEAQ (reference sequence). V lost 7 bases, J lost 3 bases, and 8 bases stayed unmatched.

V usage is TRBV9 and J usage is TRBJ1-1, with 7 bases matching TRBD1. V was pared by 3 bases and J by 3 bases, with 8 bases of the junction left unmatched. The CDR3 extends over 15 amino acids. CDR1 is SGDLS and CDR2 is YYNGEE in the germline V gene. Here the CDR3 DNA reads TGTGCCAGCAGCGACCTGACAGGGAGGTACACTGAAGCTTTCTTT. Translating gives CASSDLTGRYTEAFF.

V gene TRBV7-9 combines with J gene TRBJ1-3; 9 bases are shared with TRBD1. The CDR3 is 15 amino acids. CDR1 is SEHNR and CDR2 is FQNEAQ in the germline V gene (reference sequence). V shed 5 bases and J 6 bases; nucleotides not matched to a gene: 8. The CDR3: CASSTARQGVNTIYF. The CDR3 nucleotides read TGTGCCAGCAGCACGGCACGACAGGGGGTAAACACCATATATTTT.

V and J are TRBV6-2 or TRBV6-3 and TRBJ2-7; TRBD2 agrees at 9 bases. This CDR3 is 15 amino acids long. CDR1 is MNHEY, CDR2 SVGEGT, per germline. V trimming: 5 bases; J trimming: 3 bases; junction bases outside the gene matches: 8. For the CDR3, the DNA is TGTGCCAGCAGTCCCACTAGCGGGTACTTCTACGAGCAGTACTTC. Amino acid sequence: CASSPTSGYFYEQYF.

The chain links TRBV30 to TRBJ2-7, with 7 bases that match TRBD2. Germline V gene sequence: CDR1 GTSNPN, CDR2 SVGIG (reference sequence). The trim removed 6 bases at V and 2 bases at J, leaving 4 bases unmatched. The CDR3 covers 12 residues. CDR3 in DNA: TGTGCCTGCACTAGCGTTACCTACGAGCAGTACTTC. It specifies CACTSVTYEQYF.

This clone was recorded only once. This sequence joins TRBV7-2 and TRBJ1-2; weak D call: TRBD1 (5 bases). Between the trimmed V and J ends, which lost 4 bases and 0 bases, there was a span of 9 bases. The germline V gene encodes CDR1 SGHTA and CDR2 FQGNSA. CDR3 length equals 14 residues. CDR3 in amino acids: CASSSMTANYGYTF. The CDR3 nucleotides are TGTGCCAGCAGCTCTATGACAGCTAACTATGGCTACACCTTC. Supplemented by reference TRBV7-2 and TRBJ1-2, the full variable domain reads GAGVSQSPSNKVTEKGKDVELRCDPISGHTALYWYRQSLGQGLEFLIYFQGNSAPDKSGLPSDRFSAERTGGSVSTLTIQRTQQEDSAVYLCASSSMTANYGYTFGSGTRLTVV.

The chain uses TRBV2 and TRBJ2-2; tentatively, D is TRBD2 (6 bases). Looked up from germline, CDR1 is SNHLY and CDR2 is FYNNEI. This CDR3 has 14 amino acids. Trimming shortened V by 11 bases and J by 2 bases, and 15 bases separated the two germline ends. CDR3 protein: CAARRGLNTGELFF. The CDR3 bases are TGTGCCGCTCGAAGGGGACTCAACACCGGGGAGCTGTTTTTT.

The chain joins TRBV6-2 or TRBV6-3 to TRBJ1-2; D is perhaps TRBD1 (6 bases). CDR1 is MNHEY and CDR2 is SVGEGT in the germline V gene. The CDR3 spans 12 residues. With 2 bases removed from V and 7 bases from J, the gap between germline ends came to 8 bases. CDR3 sequence reads: CASSYGGAGYTF. The CDR3 DNA follows: TGTGCCAGCAGTTACGGGGGCGCTGGCTACACCTTC.

The genes are TRBV2 and TRBJ1-5, with 12 nucleotides matching TRBD1. Germline loops: CDR1 SNHLY, CDR2 FYNNEI. The CDR3 extends over 15 amino acids. V shed 6 bases and J 4 bases; nucleotides not matched to a gene: 4. CDR3 region: CASRVGQGANQPQHF. The CDR3 DNA reads TGTGCCAGCAGGGTGGGACAGGGGGCGAATCAGCCCCAGCATTTT.

The rearrangement links TRBV7-9 to TRBJ1-5; 7 nucleotides line up with TRBD1. CDR1 SEHNR and CDR2 FQNEAQ come from the germline V gene (reference sequence). The V gene end was trimmed by 5 bases and the J gene end by 0 bases; junction bases not matched to a gene: 4. The CDR3 extends over 15 amino acids. The CDR3 loop reads CASSPGTASNQPQHF. The CDR3 nucleotides are TGTGCCAGCAGCCCCGGGACAGCTAGCAATCAGCCCCAGCATTTT.